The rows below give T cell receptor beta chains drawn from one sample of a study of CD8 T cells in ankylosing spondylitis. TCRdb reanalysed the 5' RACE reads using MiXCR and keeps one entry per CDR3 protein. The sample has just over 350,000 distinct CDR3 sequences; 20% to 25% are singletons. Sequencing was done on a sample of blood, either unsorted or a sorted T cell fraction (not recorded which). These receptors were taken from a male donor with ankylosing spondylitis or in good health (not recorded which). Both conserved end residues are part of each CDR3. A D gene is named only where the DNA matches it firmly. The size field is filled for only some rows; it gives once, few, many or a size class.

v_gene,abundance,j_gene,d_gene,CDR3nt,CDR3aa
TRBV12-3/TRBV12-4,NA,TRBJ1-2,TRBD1,TGTGCCAGCAGTCCCTATGGACAGGGGGTTTATGGCTACACCTTC,CASSPYGQGVYGYTF
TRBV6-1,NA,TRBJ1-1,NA,TGTGCCAGCAGTGAATGGAGAGAAGGGGTTGCTGAAGCTTTCTTT,CASSEWREGVAEAFF
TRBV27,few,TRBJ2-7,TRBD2,TGTGCCAGCAGCGGGGGGACCTACGAGCAGTACTTC,CASSGGTYEQYF
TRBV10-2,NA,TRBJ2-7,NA,TGCGCCAGCACAACGGCGGGTACCTACGAGCAGTACTTC,CASTTAGTYEQYF
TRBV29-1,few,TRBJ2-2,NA,TGCAGCGTTGCCGGGGAGAGAAATCAGGACACCGGGGAGCTGTTTTTT,CSVAGERNQDTGELFF
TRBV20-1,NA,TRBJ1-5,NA,TGCAGTGCTGGGACCACAGGCCTCAATCAGCCCCAGCATTTT,CSAGTTGLNQPQHF
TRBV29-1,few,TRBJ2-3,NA,TGCAGCGTCGCGACTAGCACAGATACGCAGTATTTT,CSVATSTDTQYF
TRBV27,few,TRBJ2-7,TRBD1,TGTGCCAGCAGTTTATCTCTAGGCCGGGACAGGGGGTACGAGCAGTACTTC,CASSLSLGRDRGYEQYF
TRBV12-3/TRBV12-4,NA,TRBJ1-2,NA,TGTGCCAGCAGTTTATCGGGCAGGGTCCTTAGGGCTAACTATGGCTACACCTTC,CASSLSGRVLRANYGYTF
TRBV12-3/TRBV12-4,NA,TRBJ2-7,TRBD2,TGTGCCAGCAGGGTAGGCGGGGGTGGGTCCTACGAGCAGTACTTC,CASRVGGGGSYEQYF
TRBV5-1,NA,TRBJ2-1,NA,TGCGCCAGCAAGCCGGGCTCCTTGGTTTCCTACAATGAGCAGTTCTTC,CASKPGSLVSYNEQFF
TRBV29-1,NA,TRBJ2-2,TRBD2,TGCAGCGCTCTGGGGGGAGCGGGGGACCCGAACACCGGGGAGCTGTTTTTT,CSALGGAGDPNTGELFF
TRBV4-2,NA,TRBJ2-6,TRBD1,TGTGCCAGCAGCCAAGATCTAGGGGACAGGGGATTCTCTGGGGCCAACGTCCTGACTTTC,CASSQDLGDRGFSGANVLTF
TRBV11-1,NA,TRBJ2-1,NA,TGTGCCAGCAGCTCCTCCGCGGGGGCTACTCACACCTACAATGAGCAGTTCTTC,CASSSSAGATHTYNEQFF
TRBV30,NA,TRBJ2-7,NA,TGTGCCTGGAGTCGGGTAGCCGGGAACGAGCAGTACTTC,CAWSRVAGNEQYF
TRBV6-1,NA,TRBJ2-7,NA,TGTGCCCTCAGGGACTACGAGCAGTACTTC,CALRDYEQYF
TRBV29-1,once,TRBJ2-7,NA,TGCAGCGTTGAAGGTATTTCGGAGTACGAGCAGTACTTC,CSVEGISEYEQYF
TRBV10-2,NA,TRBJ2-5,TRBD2,TGCGCCATCTCGGGGGGTCTAGCGGGGGGGCCGGAGACCCAGTACTTC,CAISGGLAGGPETQYF
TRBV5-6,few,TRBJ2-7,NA,TGTGCCAGCAGCTTGGATCCAGGGCGCGTGAGAGAGCAGTACTTC,CASSLDPGRVREQYF
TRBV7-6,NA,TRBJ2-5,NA,TGTGCCAGCGGCCCAAGTGGGTCCCAAGAGACCCAGTACTTC,CASGPSGSQETQYF
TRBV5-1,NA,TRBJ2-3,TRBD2,TGCGCCAGCAGCTTGAGGGAGCGGGGGGGCCAAGATACGCAGTATTTT,CASSLRERGGQDTQYF
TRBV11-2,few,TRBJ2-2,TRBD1,TGTGCCAGCAGCTGGCTACAGGGGTACGGGGAGCTGTTTTTT,CASSWLQGYGELFF
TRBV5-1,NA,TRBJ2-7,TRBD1,TGCGCCAGCAGCAGAACCATTTCGACAGGGCGTAACGAGCAGTACTTC,CASSRTISTGRNEQYF
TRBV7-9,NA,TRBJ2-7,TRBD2,TGTGCCAGCAGCTTAGCTCGCGGGGGGGTCGGCTACGAGCAGTACTTC,CASSLARGGVGYEQYF
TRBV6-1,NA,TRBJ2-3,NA,TGTGCCAGCAGCCCGCACAGGGATCTTGTTTACCCAGATACGCAGTATTTT,CASSPHRDLVYPDTQYF
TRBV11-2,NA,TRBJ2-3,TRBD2,TGTGCCAGCAGCTTAGAAGGTAGCGGGGGGCCCACAGATACGCAGTATTTT,CASSLEGSGGPTDTQYF
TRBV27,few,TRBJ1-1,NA,TGTGCCAGCAGTTTCAAGGGGCGTGAGACTGAAGCTTTCTTT,CASSFKGRETEAFF
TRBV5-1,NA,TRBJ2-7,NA,TGCGCCAGCAGCATAGAGACAGCAACCTACGAGCAGTACTTC,CASSIETATYEQYF